Below, 20 T cell receptor beta chains from the same sample are listed, as sequenced in a study of T cells in Graves' hyperthyroidism and ophthalmopathy. Researchers amplified the TCR beta CDR3 regions from RNA transcripts. The TCR CDR3 was amplified in a first-round RT-PCR using the HTBI primer set. MiXCR, run by TCRdb on the multiplex PCR reads, gives a single entry per CDR3 protein. The sample lists under 300,000 distinct CDR3 sequences, 22% seen once, with around 60% in the top ten. The sequencing input was blood. These receptors all stem from a man younger than 45 with Graves' ophthalmopathy.

In its sample, this clonotype was seen many times. The CDR3 reads CASSRSDTEAFF. The DNA of the CDR3 is TGTGCCAGCAGCCGCTCCGACACTGAAGCTTTCTTT. V is TRBV7-8 and J is TRBJ1-1; unclear D gene. CDR3 length: 12 residues. V lost 5 bases to trimming and J lost 3 bases, with 7 bases between them. Germline CDR1 reads SGHVS; CDR2 reads FQNEAQ.

As to this clonotype: Since a much larger clone is just one base distant, this may be a read error. This chain joins TRBV11-3 and TRBJ2-5; 10 bases are a match to TRBD1. J gave up 4 bases and V 4 bases, and 6 bases lay outside the gene matches. CDR3 length: 15 amino acids. Per germline, CDR1 SGHNT and CDR2 YENEEA. For the CDR3, the DNA is TGTGCCAGCAGCTCTCGACAGGGGGCTGCAGAGACCCAGTACTTC. Its translation: CASSSRQGAAETQYF. Drawing the rest from reference TRBV11-3 and TRBJ2-5, the complete variable domain is EAGVVQSPRYKIIEKKQPVAFWCNPISGHNTLYWYLQNLGQGPELLIRYENEEAVDDSQLPKDRFSAERLKGVDSTLKIQPAELGDSAVYLCASSSRQGAAETQYFGPGTRLLVL.

The chain recombines TRBV25-1 with TRBJ2-1; a possible D gene is TRBD1 (6 bases). This CDR3 comprises 15 residues. Looked up from germline, CDR1 is MGHDK and CDR2 is SYGVNS. V lost 3 bases to trimming and J lost 7 bases, with 16 bases between them. The CDR3 loop reads CASSDQGRSSNEQFF. DNA of the CDR3: TGTGCCAGCAGTGACCAGGGGCGATCCTCAAATGAGCAGTTCTTC.

The table lists this clonotype with a few counts. A read error may be the cause here, since a much bigger clone is one base away. V gene TRBV12-3 or TRBV12-4 combines with J gene TRBJ1-1; no firm D call. CDR3 length equals 12 residues. Trimming cost V 3 bases and J 4 bases, with 6 bases left between them. Here the CDR3 DNA reads TGTGCCAGCAGTTTTGGGGTCACTGAAGCTTTCTTT. This encodes CASSFGVTEAFF.

This clonotype was seen a handful of times. This chain joins TRBV27 and TRBJ2-7; no definite D call. Germline V gene lookup returns CDR1 MNHEY and CDR2 SMNVEV (reference sequence). The CDR3 length is 16 residues. The germline V and J ends were trimmed by 6 bases and 2 bases, with 20 bases remaining between them. The DNA for the CDR3 is TGTGCCAGCAGCCCGGTGTCATTTCCGGAAGCCTACGAGCAGTACTTC. Encoded protein: CASSPVSFPEAYEQYF.

This clonotype was observed a handful of times. The chain links TRBV5-8 to TRBJ1-6; D is perhaps TRBD1 (5 bases). This CDR3 comprises 15 residues. The ends were cut back, 4 bases at V and 1 base at J, with 9 bases in the middle. CDR1 is SGHTS and CDR2 is YDEGEE in the germline V gene. The CDR3 sequence: CASSAQGSYNSPLHF. The CDR3 DNA is TGTGCCAGCAGCGCTCAGGGTTCCTATAATTCACCCCTCCACTTT.

The chain employs TRBV29-1 and TRBJ1-3, with TRBD1 identical over 8 bases. Per the germline V gene, CDR1 is SQVTM and CDR2 is ANQGSEA. V lost 4 bases to trimming and J lost 3 bases; unmatched junction nucleotides: 5. There are 14 residues in the CDR3. This CDR3 is CSVVTGEVGNTIYF. CDR3 sequence (DNA): TGCAGCGTTGTGACAGGGGAGGTTGGAAACACCATATATTTT.

This clonotype was recorded a few times. The CDR3 is CASRAKAGWQETQYF. The CDR3 DNA is TGTGCCAGCAGGGCTAAAGCGGGGTGGCAAGAGACCCAGTACTTC. The chain links TRBV11-2 to TRBJ2-5; 7 bases line up with TRBD2. Germline V gene sequence: CDR1 SGHAT, CDR2 FQNNGV. The V and J ends lost 6 bases and 2 bases, in that order; junction bases with no gene match: 9. This CDR3 has 15 residues.

The chain employs TRBV28 and TRBJ1-6; a possible D gene is TRBD1 (5 bases). The germline V gene has CDR1 MDHEN and CDR2 SYDVKM. The CDR3 loop spans 14 amino acids. Trimming cost V 5 bases and J 6 bases, with 11 bases left between them. The CDR3 spells CASSATVPNSPLHF. The CDR3 nucleotides are TGTGCCAGCAGTGCGACAGTTCCTAATTCACCCCTCCACTTT.

This chain uses TRBV5-6 with TRBJ2-3, with 10 bases matching TRBD1. This CDR3 region has 16 residues. The V gene end was trimmed by 2 bases and the J gene end by 5 bases; junction bases not matched to a gene: 8. CDR1 is SGHDT, CDR2 YYEEEE, per germline. CDR3 amino acids: CASSFTGTGVEDTQYF. CDR3 nucleotide sequence: TGTGCCAGCAGCTTTACCGGGACAGGGGTTGAAGATACGCAGTATTTT. Variable domain in full (rest from reference TRBV5-6 and TRBJ2-3): DAGVTQSPTHLIKTRGQQVTLRCSPKSGHDTVSWYQQALGQGPQFIFQYYEEEERQRGNFPDRFSGHQFPNYSSELNVNALLLGDSALYLCASSFTGTGVEDTQYFGPGTRLTVL.

This clonotype was detected ten times or more. The V gene is TRBV28, the J gene TRBJ1-3; D is unresolved. Germline CDR1 reads MDHEN; CDR2 reads SYDVKM. The CDR3 spans 15 residues. V lost 8 bases, J lost 3 bases, and 17 bases lay in between. CDR3 sequence (DNA): TGTGCCAGCCGCCGAGCTCCGGGGAATGGAAACACCATATATTTT. It yields the protein CASRRAPGNGNTIYF.

This clonotype was seen ten or more times. This chain uses TRBV28 with TRBJ1-5, with D maybe TRBD1 (6 bases). The CDR3 totals 14 residues. The V end was cut by 6 bases, the J end by 7 bases, with 16 bases between. CDR1 is MDHEN, CDR2 SYDVKM, per germline. In DNA, the CDR3 is TGTGCCAGCAGAACATCCTGGGGGGCCCAGCCCCAGCATTTT. Translation: CASRTSWGAQPQHF.

This clonotype was picked up many times. V usage is TRBV2 and J usage is TRBJ1-2, with 10 nucleotides matching TRBD1. The length of the CDR3 is 15 residues. V lost 6 bases and J lost 3; bases outside the gene matches: 7. Germline V lookup: CDR1 SNHLY, CDR2 FYNNEI. The DNA of the CDR3 is TGTGCCAGCAGCCCCGGGACAGGGGTTCACTATGGCTACACCTTC. Translation: CASSPGTGVHYGYTF. Variable domain in full (rest from reference TRBV2 and TRBJ1-2): EPEVTQTPSHQVTQMGQEVILRCVPISNHLYFYWYRQILGQKVEFLVSFYNNEISEKSEIFDDQFSVERPDGSNFTLKIRSTKLEDSAMYFCASSPGTGVHYGYTFGSGTRLTVV.

This chain uses TRBV15 with TRBJ2-3, with D possibly TRBD1 on 6 matching bases. Germline assignment: CDR1 LNHNV and CDR2 YYDKDF (reference sequence). The CDR3 is made up of 14 amino acids. Trimming removed 6 bases at V and 0 bases at J, with 10 bases between. The CDR3 reads CATRWDKSTDTQYF. The CDR3 DNA reads as TGTGCCACCAGGTGGGACAAGAGCACAGATACGCAGTATTTT.

The sample holds many counts of this clonotype. The gene calls are TRBV28 and TRBJ2-7; perhaps D is TRBD1 or TRBD2 (5 bases each). The V gene's germline CDR1 is MDHEN and CDR2 SYDVKM. V was pared by 10 bases and J by 0 bases, with 16 bases between. This CDR3 has 14 residues. In nucleotides, the CDR3 is TGTGCCACCCAACGGGGCGGAAGCTCCTACGAGCAGTACTTC. Translation gives CATQRGGSSYEQYF. Looking up the rest from reference TRBV28 and TRBJ2-7 gives the full variable domain: DVKVTQSSRYLVKRTGEKVFLECVQDMDHENMFWYRQDPGLGLRLIYFSYDVKMKEKGDIPEGYSVSREKKERFSLILESASTNQTSMYLCATQRGGSSYEQYFGPGTRLTVT.

Only a few counts were recorded for this clonotype. The chain has TRBV10-3 and TRBJ2-7; perhaps TRBD1 as D (6 bases). This CDR3 has 13 residues. In germline, CDR1 is ENHRY, CDR2 SYGVKD. Deletions cut 5 bases from V and 2 bases from J, with 10 bases between. The CDR3 DNA reads as TGTGCCATCAGTCCCGACAGGACCTACGAGCAGTACTTC. Protein sequence: CAISPDRTYEQYF.

This clonotype has a single count. The rearrangement links TRBV2 to TRBJ1-2, with 9 bases aligning to TRBD1. The V gene's germline CDR1 is SNHLY and CDR2 FYNNEI. This CDR3 is 14 amino acids long. V was clipped by 3 bases and J by 8 bases; unmatched bases: 7. Written as DNA, the CDR3 is TGTGCCAGCAGTGAGGGACAGGGTCGTGCCGGCTACACCTTC. This translates into CASSEGQGRAGYTF.

Details on this clonotype: The junction differs from germline at one of its ends, possibly a read error. CDR3 residues: CASSLWTGTGAHDERFF. CDR3 nucleotides: TGTGCCAGCAGTTTATGGACCGGGACAGGGGCGCACGATGAGCGGTTCTTC. The chain combines TRBV28 with TRBJ2-1; TRBD1 matches at 10 bases. In germline, CDR1 is MDHEN, CDR2 SYDVKM. The CDR3 consists of 17 residues.

This clonotype was observed a few times. This rearrangement joins TRBV20-1 to TRBJ2-3; 7 bases match TRBD2. Per germline, CDR1 DFQATT and CDR2 SNEGSKA (reference sequence). V dropped 4 bases and J dropped 2; count of bases not matched to a gene: 9. CDR3 length: 15 residues. The chain's CDR3 is CSATKGGTITDTQYF. CDR3 bases: TGCAGTGCTACCAAAGGAGGGACTATCACAGATACGCAGTATTTT.

Ten or more counts support this clonotype. The chain couples TRBV20-1 to TRBJ2-1; 7 nucleotides align to TRBD2. Germline CDR1 DFQATT, CDR2 SNEGSKA (reference sequence). Trimming cost V 5 bases and J 6 bases; bases outside gene matches: 13. This CDR3 region has 15 residues. CDR3 coding DNA: TGCAGTGCTGGAGGCGGGAGCGCCGGGAGCAATGAGCAGTTCTTC. This sequence encodes CSAGGGSAGSNEQFF.